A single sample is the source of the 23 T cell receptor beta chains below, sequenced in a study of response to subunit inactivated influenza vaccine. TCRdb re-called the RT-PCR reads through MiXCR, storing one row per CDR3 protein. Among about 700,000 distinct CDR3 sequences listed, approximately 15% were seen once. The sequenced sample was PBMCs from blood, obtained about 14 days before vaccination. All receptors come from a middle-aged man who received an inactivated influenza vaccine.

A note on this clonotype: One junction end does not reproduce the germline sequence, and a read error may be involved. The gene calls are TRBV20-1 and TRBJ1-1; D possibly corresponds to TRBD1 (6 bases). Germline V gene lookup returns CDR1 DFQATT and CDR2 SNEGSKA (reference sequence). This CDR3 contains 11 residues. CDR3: CSARGGAEAFF. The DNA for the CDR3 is TGCAGTGCCAGAGGGGGGGCTGAAGCTTTCTTT.

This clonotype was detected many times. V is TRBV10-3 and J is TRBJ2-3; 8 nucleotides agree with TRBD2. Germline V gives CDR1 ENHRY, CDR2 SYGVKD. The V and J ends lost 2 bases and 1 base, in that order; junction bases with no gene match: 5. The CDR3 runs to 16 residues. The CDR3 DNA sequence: TGTGCCATCAGTGAGCGTGAGACTAGCGGCACAGATACGCAGTATTTT. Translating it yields CAISERETSGTDTQYF.

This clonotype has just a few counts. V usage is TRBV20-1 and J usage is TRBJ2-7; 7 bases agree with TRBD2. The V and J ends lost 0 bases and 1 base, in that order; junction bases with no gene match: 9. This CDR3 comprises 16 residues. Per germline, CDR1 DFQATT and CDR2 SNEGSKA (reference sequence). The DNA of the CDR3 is TGCAGTGCTAGAGATCTAATTGAGGGAGGGTCCTACGAGCAGTACTTC. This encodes CSARDLIEGGSYEQYF.

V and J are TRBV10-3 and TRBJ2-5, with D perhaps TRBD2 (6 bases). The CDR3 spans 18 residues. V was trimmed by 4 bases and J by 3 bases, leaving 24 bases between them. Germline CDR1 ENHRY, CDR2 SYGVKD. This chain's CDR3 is CAISAHTTSSEGKETQYF. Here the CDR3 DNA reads TGTGCCATCAGTGCGCACACAACTAGCTCTGAAGGGAAAGAGACCCAGTACTTC.

Written as DNA, the CDR3 is TGTGCCAGCAGCGAAACAGGGGGGACTGGCTACACCTTC. Protein: CASSETGGTGYTF. The chain carries TRBV7-2 and TRBJ1-2, with 8 bases identical to TRBD1. Germline lookup yields CDR1 SGHTA and CDR2 FQGNSA. Trimming removed 5 bases from V and 7 bases from J; junction bases left unmatched: 6. This CDR3 comprises 13 residues.

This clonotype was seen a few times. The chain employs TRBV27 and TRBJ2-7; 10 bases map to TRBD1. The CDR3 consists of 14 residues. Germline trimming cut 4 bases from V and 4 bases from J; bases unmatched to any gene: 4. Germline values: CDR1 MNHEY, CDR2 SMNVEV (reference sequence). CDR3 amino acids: CASSWTGGEYEQYF. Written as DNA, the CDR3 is TGTGCCAGCAGTTGGACAGGGGGAGAGTACGAGCAGTACTTC.

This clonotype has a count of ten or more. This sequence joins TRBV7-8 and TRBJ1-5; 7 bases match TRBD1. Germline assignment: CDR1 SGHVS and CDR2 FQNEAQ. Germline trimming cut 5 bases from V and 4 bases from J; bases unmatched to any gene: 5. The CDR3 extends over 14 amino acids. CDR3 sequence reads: CASSPGQRNQPQHF. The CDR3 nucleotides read TGTGCCAGCAGCCCGGGACAGCGTAATCAGCCCCAGCATTTT.

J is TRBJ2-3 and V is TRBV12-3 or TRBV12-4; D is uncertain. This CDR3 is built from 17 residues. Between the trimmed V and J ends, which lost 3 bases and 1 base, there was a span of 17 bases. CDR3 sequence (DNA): TGTGCCAGCAGTTTTTCGTGGCTTGAAGATCGCACAGATACGCAGTATTTT. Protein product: CASSFSWLEDRTDTQYF.

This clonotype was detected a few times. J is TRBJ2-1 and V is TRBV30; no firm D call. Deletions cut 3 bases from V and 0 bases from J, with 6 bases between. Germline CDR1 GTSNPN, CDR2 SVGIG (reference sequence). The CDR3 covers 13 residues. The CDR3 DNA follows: TGTGCCTGGAGGCCGAGCTCCTACAATGAGCAGTTCTTC. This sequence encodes CAWRPSSYNEQFF.

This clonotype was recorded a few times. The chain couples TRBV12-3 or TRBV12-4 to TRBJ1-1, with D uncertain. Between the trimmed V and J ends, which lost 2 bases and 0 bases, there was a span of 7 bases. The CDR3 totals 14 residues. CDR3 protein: CASSLNTLNTEAFF. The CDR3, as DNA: TGTGCCAGCAGTTTAAATACCTTGAACACTGAAGCTTTCTTT.

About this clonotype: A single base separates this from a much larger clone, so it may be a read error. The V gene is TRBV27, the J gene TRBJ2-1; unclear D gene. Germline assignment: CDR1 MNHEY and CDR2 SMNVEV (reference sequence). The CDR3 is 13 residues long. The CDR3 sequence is CASGFLSSNEQFF. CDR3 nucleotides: TGTGCCAGCGGGTTCCTCTCCTCCAATGAGCAGTTCTTC.

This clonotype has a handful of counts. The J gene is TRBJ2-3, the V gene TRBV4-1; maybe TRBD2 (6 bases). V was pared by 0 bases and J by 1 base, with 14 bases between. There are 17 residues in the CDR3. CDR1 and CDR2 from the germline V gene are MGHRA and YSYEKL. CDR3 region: CASSQENAASGTDTQYF. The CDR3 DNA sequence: TGCGCCAGCAGCCAAGAAAACGCGGCTAGCGGCACAGATACGCAGTATTTT.

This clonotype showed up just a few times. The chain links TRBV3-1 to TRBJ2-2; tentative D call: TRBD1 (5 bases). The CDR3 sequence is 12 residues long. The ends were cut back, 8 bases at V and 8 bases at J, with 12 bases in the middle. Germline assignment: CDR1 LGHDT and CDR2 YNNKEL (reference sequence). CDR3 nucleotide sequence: TGTGCCAGCGGAGCCAGGGCTGGGGAGCTGTTTTTT. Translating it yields CASGARAGELFF.

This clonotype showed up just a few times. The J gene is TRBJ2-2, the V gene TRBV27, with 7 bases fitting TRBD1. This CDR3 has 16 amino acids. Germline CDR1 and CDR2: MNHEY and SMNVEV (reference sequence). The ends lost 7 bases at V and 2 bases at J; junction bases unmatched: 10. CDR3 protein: CASTHSGTANTGELFF. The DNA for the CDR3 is TGTGCCAGCACCCATTCGGGGACAGCCAACACCGGGGAGCTGTTTTTT.

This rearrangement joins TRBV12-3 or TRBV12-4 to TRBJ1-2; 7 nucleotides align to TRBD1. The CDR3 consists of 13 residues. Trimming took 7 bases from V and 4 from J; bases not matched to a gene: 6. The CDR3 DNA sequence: TGTGCCAGCACCGGGGACAGAACCTATGGCTACACCTTC. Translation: CASTGDRTYGYTF.

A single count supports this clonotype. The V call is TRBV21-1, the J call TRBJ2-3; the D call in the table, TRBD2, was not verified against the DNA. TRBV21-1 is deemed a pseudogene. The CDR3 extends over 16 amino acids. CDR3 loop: CASSKVTAGGINTQYF. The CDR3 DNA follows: TGTGCCAGCAGCAAAGTCACAGCGGGAGGGATTAATACGCAGTATTTT.

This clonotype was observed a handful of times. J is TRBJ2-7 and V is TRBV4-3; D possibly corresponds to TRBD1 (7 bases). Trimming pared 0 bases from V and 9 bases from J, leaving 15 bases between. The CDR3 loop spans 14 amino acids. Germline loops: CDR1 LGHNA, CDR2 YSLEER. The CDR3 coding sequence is TGCGCCAGCAGCCAAGAGCGGGACAGTGGGTTGCAGTACTTC. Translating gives CASSQERDSGLQYF.

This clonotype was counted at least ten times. The CDR3 DNA reads TGTGCCAGCAGCCAAGACGGTCATACCTACGAGCAGTACTTC. It codes for CASSQDGHTYEQYF. The J gene is TRBJ2-7, the V gene TRBV4-2; D is ambiguous. Germline V gives CDR1 LGHNA, CDR2 YNFKEQ. V was cut by 0 bases and J by 2 bases, with 8 bases left in between. The CDR3 totals 14 residues.

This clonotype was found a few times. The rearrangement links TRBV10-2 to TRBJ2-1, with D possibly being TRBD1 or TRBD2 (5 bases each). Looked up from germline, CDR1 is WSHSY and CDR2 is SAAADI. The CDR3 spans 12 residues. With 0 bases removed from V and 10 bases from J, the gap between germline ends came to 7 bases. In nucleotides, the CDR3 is TGCGCCAGCAGTGAGTCGAGGGGAGAGCAGTTCTTC. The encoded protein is CASSESRGEQFF.

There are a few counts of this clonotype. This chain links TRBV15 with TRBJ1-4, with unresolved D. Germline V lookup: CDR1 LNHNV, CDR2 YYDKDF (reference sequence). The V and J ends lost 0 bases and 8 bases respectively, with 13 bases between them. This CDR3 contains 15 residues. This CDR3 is CATSRDRARGEKLFF. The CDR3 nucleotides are TGTGCCACCAGCAGAGACCGGGCCCGAGGAGAAAAACTGTTTTTT.

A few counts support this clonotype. In DNA form, the CDR3 reads TGTGCCATCAGCGTACAGGGGGACGAGCAGTACTTC. Translation gives CAISVQGDEQYF. The chain links TRBV10-3 to TRBJ2-7, with TRBD1 identical over 8 bases. V dropped 6 bases and J dropped 5; count of bases not matched to a gene: 3. CDR3 length: 12 amino acids. CDR1 is ENHRY, CDR2 SYGVKD, per germline.

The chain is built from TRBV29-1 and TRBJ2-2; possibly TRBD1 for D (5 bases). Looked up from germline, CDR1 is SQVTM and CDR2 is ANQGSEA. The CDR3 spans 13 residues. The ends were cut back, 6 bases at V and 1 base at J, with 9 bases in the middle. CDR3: CSVRQGNTGELFF. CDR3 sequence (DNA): TGCAGCGTGAGGCAGGGGAACACCGGGGAGCTGTTTTTT.

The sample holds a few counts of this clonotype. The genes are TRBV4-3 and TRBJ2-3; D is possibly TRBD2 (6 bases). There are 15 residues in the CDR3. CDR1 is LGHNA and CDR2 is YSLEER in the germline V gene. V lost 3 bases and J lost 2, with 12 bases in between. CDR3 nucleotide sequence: TGCGCCAGCAGCCAGGGAGGCAGACCCACAGATACGCAGTATTTT. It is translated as CASSQGGRPTDTQYF.